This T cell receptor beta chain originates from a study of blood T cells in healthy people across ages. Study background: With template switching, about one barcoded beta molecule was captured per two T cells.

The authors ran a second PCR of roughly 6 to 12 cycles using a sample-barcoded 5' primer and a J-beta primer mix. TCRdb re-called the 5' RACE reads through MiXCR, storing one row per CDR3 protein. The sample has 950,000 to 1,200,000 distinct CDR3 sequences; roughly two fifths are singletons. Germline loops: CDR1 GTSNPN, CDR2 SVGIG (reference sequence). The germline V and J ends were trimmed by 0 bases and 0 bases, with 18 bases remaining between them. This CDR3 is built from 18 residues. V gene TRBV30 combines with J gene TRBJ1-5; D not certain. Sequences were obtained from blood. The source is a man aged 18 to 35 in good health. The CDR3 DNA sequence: TGTGCCTGGAGTGTGCGAAACGTCGTTATGAATAGCAATCAGCCCCAGCATTTT. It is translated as CAWSVRNVVMNSNQPQHF. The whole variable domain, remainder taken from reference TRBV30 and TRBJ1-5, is SQTIHQWPATLVQPVGSPLSLECTVEGTSNPNLYWYRQAAGRGLQLLFYSVGIGQISSEVPQNLSASRPQDRQFILSSKKLLLSDSGFYLCAWSVRNVVMNSNQPQHFGDGTRLSIL.